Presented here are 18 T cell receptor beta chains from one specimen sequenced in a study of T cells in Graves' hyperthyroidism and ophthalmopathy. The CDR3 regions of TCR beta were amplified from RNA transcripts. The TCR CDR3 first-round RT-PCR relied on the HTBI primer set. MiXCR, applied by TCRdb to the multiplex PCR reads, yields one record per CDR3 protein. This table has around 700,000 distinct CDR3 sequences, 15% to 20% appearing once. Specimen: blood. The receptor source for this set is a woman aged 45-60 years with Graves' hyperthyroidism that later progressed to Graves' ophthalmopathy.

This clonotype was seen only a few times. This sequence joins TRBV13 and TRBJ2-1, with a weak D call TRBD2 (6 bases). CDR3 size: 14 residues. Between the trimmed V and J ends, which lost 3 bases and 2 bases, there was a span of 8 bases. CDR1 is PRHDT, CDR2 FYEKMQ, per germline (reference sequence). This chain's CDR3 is CASSFERAYNEQFF. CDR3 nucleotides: TGTGCCAGCAGCTTTGAGCGGGCCTACAATGAGCAGTTCTTC.

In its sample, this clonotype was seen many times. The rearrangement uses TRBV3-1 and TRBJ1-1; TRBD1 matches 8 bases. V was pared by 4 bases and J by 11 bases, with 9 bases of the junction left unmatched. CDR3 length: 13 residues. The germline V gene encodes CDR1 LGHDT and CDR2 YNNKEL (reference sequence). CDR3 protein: CASSPTGVRVAFF. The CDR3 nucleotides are TGTGCCAGCAGCCCGACAGGGGTTCGGGTGGCTTTCTTT.

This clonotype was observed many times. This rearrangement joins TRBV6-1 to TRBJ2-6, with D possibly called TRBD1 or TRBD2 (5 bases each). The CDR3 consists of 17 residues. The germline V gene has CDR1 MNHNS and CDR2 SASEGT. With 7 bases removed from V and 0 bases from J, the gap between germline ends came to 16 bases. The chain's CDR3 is CASNRGTGSSGANVLTF. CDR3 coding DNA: TGTGCCAGCAACCGAGGGACGGGGAGCTCTGGGGCCAACGTCCTGACTTTC.

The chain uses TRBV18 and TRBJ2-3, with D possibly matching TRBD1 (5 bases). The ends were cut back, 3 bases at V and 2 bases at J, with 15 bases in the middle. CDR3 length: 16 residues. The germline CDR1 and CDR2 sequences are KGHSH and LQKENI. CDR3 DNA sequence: TGTGCCAGCTCACCTCTGGCAGGGTTATCCACAGATACGCAGTATTTT. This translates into CASSPLAGLSTDTQYF.

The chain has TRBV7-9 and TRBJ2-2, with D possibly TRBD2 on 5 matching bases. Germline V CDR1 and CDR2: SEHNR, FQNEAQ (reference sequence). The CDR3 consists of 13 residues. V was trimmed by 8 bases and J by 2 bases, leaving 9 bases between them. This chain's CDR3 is CASREVNTGELFF. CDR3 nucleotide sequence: TGTGCCAGCCGGGAAGTTAACACCGGGGAGCTGTTTTTT.

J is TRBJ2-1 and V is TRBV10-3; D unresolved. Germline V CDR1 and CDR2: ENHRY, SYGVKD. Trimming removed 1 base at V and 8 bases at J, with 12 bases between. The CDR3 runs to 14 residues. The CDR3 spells CAISELRVGDEQFF. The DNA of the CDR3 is TGTGCCATCAGTGAGTTGCGAGTTGGGGATGAGCAGTTCTTC.

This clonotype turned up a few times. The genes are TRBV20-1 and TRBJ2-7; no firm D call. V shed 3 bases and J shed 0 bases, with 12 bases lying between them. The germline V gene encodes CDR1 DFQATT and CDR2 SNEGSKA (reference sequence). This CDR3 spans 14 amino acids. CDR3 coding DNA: TGCAGTGCTAGTGCTACGGGTGACTCCTACGAGCAGTACTTC. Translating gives CSASATGDSYEQYF.

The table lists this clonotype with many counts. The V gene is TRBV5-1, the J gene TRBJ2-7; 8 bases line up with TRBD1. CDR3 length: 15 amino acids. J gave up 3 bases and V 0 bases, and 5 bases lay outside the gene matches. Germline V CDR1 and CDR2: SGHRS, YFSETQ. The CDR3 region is CASSLGTGNVYEQYF. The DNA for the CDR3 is TGCGCCAGCAGCTTGGGGACAGGGAACGTCTACGAGCAGTACTTC.

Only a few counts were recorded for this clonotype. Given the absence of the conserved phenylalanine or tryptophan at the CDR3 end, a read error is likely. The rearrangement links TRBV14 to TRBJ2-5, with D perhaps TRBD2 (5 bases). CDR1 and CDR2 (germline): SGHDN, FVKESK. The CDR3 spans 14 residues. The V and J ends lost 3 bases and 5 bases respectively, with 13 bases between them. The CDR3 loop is CASSHSTWRETQYL. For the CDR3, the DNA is TGTGCCAGCAGCCACTCGACGTGGAGGGAGACCCAGTACCTC.

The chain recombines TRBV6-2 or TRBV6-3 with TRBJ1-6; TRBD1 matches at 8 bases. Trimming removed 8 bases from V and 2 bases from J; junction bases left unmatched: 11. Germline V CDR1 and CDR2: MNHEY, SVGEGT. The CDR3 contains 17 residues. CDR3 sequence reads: CASSPTTGAPYNSPLHF. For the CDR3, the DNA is TGTGCCAGCTCACCAACGACAGGGGCCCCCTATAATTCACCCCTCCACTTT.

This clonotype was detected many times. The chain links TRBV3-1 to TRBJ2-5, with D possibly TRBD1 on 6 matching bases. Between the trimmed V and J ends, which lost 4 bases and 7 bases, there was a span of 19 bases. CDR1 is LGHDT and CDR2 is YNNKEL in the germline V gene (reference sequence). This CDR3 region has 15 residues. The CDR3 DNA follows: TGTGCCAGCAGCCCTAAACCGACAGGCCATGGGACCCAGTACTTC. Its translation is CASSPKPTGHGTQYF.

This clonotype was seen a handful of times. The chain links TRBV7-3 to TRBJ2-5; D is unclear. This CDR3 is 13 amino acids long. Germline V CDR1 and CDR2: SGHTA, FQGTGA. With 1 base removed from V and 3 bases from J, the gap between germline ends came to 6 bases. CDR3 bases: TGTGCCAGCAGCTTAATACCTAAAGAGACCCAGTACTTC. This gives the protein CASSLIPKETQYF. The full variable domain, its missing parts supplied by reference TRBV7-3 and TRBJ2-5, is GAGVSQTPSNKVTEKGKYVELRCDPISGHTALYWYRQSLGQGPEFLIYFQGTGAADDSGLPNDRFFAVRPEGSVSTLKIQRTERGDSAVYLCASSLIPKETQYFGPGTRLLVL.

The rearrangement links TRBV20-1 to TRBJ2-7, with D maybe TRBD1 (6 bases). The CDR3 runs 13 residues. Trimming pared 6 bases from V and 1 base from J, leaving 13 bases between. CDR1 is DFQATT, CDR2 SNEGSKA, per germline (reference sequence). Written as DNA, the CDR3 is TGCAGTGCAACACACAGGGTATCCTACGAGCAGTACTTC. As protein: CSATHRVSYEQYF.

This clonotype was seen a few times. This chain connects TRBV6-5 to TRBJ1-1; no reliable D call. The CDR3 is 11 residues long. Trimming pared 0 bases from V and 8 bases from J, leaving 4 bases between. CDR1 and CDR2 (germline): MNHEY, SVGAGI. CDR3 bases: TGTGCCAGCAGTTACTCTGAGGAAGCTTTCTTT. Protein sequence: CASSYSEEAFF.

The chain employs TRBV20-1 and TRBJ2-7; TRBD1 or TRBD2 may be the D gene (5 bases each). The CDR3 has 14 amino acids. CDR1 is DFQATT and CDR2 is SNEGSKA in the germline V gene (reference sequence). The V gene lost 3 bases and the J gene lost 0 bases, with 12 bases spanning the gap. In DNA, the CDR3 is TGCAGTGCTAGGGGACCCGCGGGCTCCTACGAGCAGTACTTC. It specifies CSARGPAGSYEQYF.

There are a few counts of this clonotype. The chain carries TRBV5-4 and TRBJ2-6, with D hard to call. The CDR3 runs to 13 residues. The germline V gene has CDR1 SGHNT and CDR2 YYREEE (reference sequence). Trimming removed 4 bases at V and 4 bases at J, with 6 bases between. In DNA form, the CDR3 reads TGTGCCAGCAGCCAGACAGGGGCCAACGTCCTGACTTTC. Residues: CASSQTGANVLTF.

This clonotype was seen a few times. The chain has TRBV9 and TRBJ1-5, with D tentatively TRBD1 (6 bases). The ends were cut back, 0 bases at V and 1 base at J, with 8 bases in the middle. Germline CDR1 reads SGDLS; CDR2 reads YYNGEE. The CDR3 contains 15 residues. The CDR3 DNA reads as TGTGCCAGCAGCGTAGGGGGGGCGAGCAATCAGCCCCAGCATTTT. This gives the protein CASSVGGASNQPQHF.

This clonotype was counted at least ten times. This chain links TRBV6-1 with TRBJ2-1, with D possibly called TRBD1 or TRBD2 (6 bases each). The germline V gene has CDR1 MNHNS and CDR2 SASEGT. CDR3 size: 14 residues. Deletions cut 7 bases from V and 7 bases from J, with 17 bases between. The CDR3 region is CASNIPGAGNEQFF. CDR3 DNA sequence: TGTGCCAGCAACATTCCGGGGGCAGGGAATGAGCAGTTCTTC.